The 19 T cell receptor beta chains given below trace back to one sample, sequenced in a study of cytomegalovirus exposure and HLA in healthy donors. This PCR relied on a set of 60 Vbeta primers and 13 Jbeta primers. Produced via immunoSEQ multiplex PCR; TCRdb's table is partial and in-frame only. The profile shows approximately 120,000 clones, 77% of them singletons. Sequencing was done on a sample of PBMCs. These receptors were taken from a middle-aged woman in good health and CMV-seropositive.

This chain uses TRBV30 with TRBJ2-7; D is unclear. CDR1 is GTSNPN, CDR2 SVGIG, per germline (reference sequence). V dropped 3 bases and J dropped 2 bases, with 8 bases sitting between them. CDR3 length: 12 residues. CDR3 bases: TGTGCCTGGAGAGTGGGCCCCTACGAGCAGTACTTC. Its protein is CAWRVGPYEQYF.

This clone occurred once. The V call is TRBV2, the J call TRBJ1-2; the match to TRBD1 covers 7 bases. The germline V gene has CDR1 SNHLY and CDR2 FYNNEI. V trimming: 7 bases; J trimming: 4 bases; junction bases outside the gene matches: 9. This CDR3 is built from 14 residues. CDR3 protein: CASMGQLNSYGYTF. The CDR3, as DNA: TGTGCCAGCATGGGACAGTTGAATAGCTATGGCTACACCTTC.

This clone was seen a single time. The V and J genes are TRBV30 and TRBJ1-2, with D perhaps TRBD1 (5 bases). V was cut by 3 bases and J by 3 bases, with 8 bases left in between. The CDR3 has 12 residues. Germline CDR1 is GTSNPN and CDR2 is SVGIG (reference sequence). CDR3 DNA sequence: TGTGCCTGGAGGGACACCCACTATGGCTACACCTTC. Translated, it gives CAWRDTHYGYTF.

The chain uses TRBV28 and TRBJ2-7; D remains ambiguous. Germline lookup yields CDR1 MDHEN and CDR2 SYDVKM. This CDR3 region has 14 residues. V lost 2 bases and J lost 0, with 8 bases in between. DNA for the CDR3: TGTGCCAGCAGTTTAGGCGGCAGCTCCTACGAGCAGTACTTC. Amino acids: CASSLGGSSYEQYF.

The chain uses TRBV5-1 and TRBJ2-1; 9 bases align to TRBD2. Losses at the gene ends were 0 bases for V and 8 bases for J; bases not matched to a gene: 9. CDR1 SGHRS and CDR2 YFSETQ come from the germline V gene. This CDR3 comprises 16 residues. The CDR3 loop reads CASSLGSGGGWDEQFF. CDR3 DNA sequence: TGCGCCAGCAGCTTGGGTAGCGGGGGTGGATGGGATGAGCAGTTCTTC.

This chain links TRBV30 with TRBJ2-1, with D hard to call. Germline-derived CDR1 and CDR2 are GTSNPN and SVGIG (reference sequence). Trimming pared 2 bases from V and 13 bases from J, leaving 15 bases between. The CDR3 contains 12 residues. The CDR3 spells CAWSPPKLSQFF. CDR3 nucleotide sequence: TGTGCCTGGAGTCCCCCCAAGCTCTCACAGTTCTTC.

V usage is TRBV5-5 and J usage is TRBJ2-7; TRBD2 agrees at 11 bases. The V gene end was trimmed by 4 bases and the J gene end by 3 bases; junction bases not matched to a gene: 3. CDR1 is SGHKS, CDR2 YYEKEE, per germline (reference sequence). This CDR3 has 14 amino acids. The CDR3 DNA reads TGTGCCAGCAGCGGGGGACTAGCGGACTACGAGCAGTACTTC. Residues: CASSGGLADYEQYF. The full variable domain, its missing parts supplied by reference TRBV5-5 and TRBJ2-7, is DAGVTQSPTHLIKTRGQQVTLRCSPISGHKSVSWYQQVLGQGPQFIFQYYEKEERGRGNFPDRFSARQFPNYSSELNVNALLLGDSALYLCASSGGLADYEQYFGPGTRLTVT.

This clone was seen a handful of times. The chain has TRBV5-1 and TRBJ2-1, with 12 bases fitting TRBD2. V shed 4 bases, J shed 10 bases, and the junction held 6 bases outside the gene matches. The germline V gene has CDR1 SGHRS and CDR2 YFSETQ. The CDR3 sequence is 14 residues long. This CDR3 is CASSPSGRALEQFF. CDR3 sequence (DNA): TGCGCCAGCAGCCCTAGCGGGAGGGCCTTGGAGCAGTTCTTC. Filled out from reference TRBV5-1 and TRBJ2-1, the complete variable domain reads KAGVTQTPRYLIKTRGQQVTLSCSPISGHRSVSWYQQTPGQGLQFLFEYFSETQRNKGNFPGRFSGRQFSNSRSEMNVSTLELGDSALYLCASSPSGRALEQFFGPGTRLTVL.

This chain uses TRBV11-2 with TRBJ1-4, with 7 bases identical to TRBD1. CDR3 length: 15 residues. With V trimmed by 4 bases and J by 3 bases, 5 bases remained unmatched. CDR1 SGHAT and CDR2 FQNNGV come from the germline V gene. The CDR3 spells CASSSVDRANEKLFF. CDR3 coding DNA: TGTGCCAGCAGCTCCGTTGACAGGGCTAATGAAAAACTGTTTTTT. Full variable domain (rest looked up from reference TRBV11-2 and TRBJ1-4): EAGVAQSPRYKIIEKRQSVAFWCNPISGHATLYWYQQILGQGPKLLIQFQNNGVVDDSQLPKDRFSAERLKGVDSTLKIQPAKLEDSAVYLCASSSVDRANEKLFFGSGTQLSVL.

The chain joins TRBV6-1 to TRBJ2-7; maybe TRBD2 (7 bases). V gave up 6 bases and J gave up 4 bases, with 19 bases separating them. The CDR3 contains 15 residues. Per the germline V gene, CDR1 is MNHNS and CDR2 is SASEGT. The CDR3 sequence is CASRPGGLPSYEQYF. The CDR3 bases are TGTGCCAGCAGACCCGGGGGGCTCCCCTCTTACGAGCAGTACTTC.

The chain has TRBV28 and TRBJ2-3; D is ambiguous. There are 14 residues in the CDR3. Trimming took off 1 base at V and 2 bases at J, with 7 bases between the two ends. CDR1 and CDR2 from the germline V gene are MDHEN and SYDVKM. The DNA for the CDR3 is TGTGCCAGCAGTTTATTCGGGTTCACAGATACGCAGTATTTT. It is translated as CASSLFGFTDTQYF.

J is TRBJ2-5 and V is TRBV28, with 7 bases lining up with TRBD1. With the DNA end fitting TRBJ2-7 better, the J assignment may be wrong. The CDR3 covers 14 residues. CDR1 MDHEN and CDR2 SYDVKM come from the germline V gene. In DNA form, the CDR3 reads TGTGCCAGCAGTTATGGACAGGATCCCTACGAGCAGTACTTC. Translating it yields CASSYGQDPYEQYF.

The chain joins TRBV6-5 to TRBJ2-3; 14 nucleotides match TRBD2. The CDR3 runs 15 residues. Looked up from germline, CDR1 is MNHEY and CDR2 is SVGAGI. V lost 7 bases and J lost 8; bases outside the gene matches: 8. CDR3 nucleotides: TGTGCCAGCAACGGACTAGCGGGAGGACGAGGTACGCAGTATTTT. It encodes CASNGLAGGRGTQYF.

Points on this clone: In the same sample, other DNA sequences code for this CDR3. The rearrangement joins TRBV28 to TRBJ2-7; 9 bases line up with TRBD2. The CDR3 loop spans 14 amino acids. Trimming removed 6 bases from V and 0 bases from J; junction bases left unmatched: 3. Germline-derived CDR1 and CDR2 are MDHEN and SYDVKM. The CDR3 region is CASSLSGSSYEQYF. CDR3 DNA: TGTGCCAGCAGCCTTAGCGGGAGCTCCTACGAGCAGTACTTC.

The chain has TRBV19 and TRBJ1-1, with D unclear. The CDR3 has 13 residues. From germline, CDR1 is LNHDA and CDR2 SQIVND (reference sequence). The V end was cut by 10 bases, the J end by 0 bases, with 12 bases between. This CDR3 is CATAAALNTEAFF. CDR3 bases: TGTGCCACCGCCGCGGCCCTGAACACTGAAGCTTTCTTT. The full variable domain, with the rest looked up from reference TRBV19 and TRBJ1-1, is DGGITQSPKYLFRKEGQNVTLSCEQNLNHDAMYWYRQDPGQGLRLIYYSQIVNDFQKGDIAEGYSVSREKKESFPLTVTSAQKNPTAFYLCATAAALNTEAFFGQGTRLTVV.

The rearrangement uses TRBV28 and TRBJ1-5; no definite D call. Trimming took 0 bases from V and 7 from J, leaving 10 bases between them. Germline lookup yields CDR1 MDHEN and CDR2 SYDVKM. This CDR3 has 14 residues. For the CDR3, the DNA is TGTGCCAGCAGTTTATGGTCGGGTGACCAGCCCCAGCATTTT. This encodes CASSLWSGDQPQHF.

This clone has a single count. The chain joins TRBV2 to TRBJ1-3; 7 nucleotides match TRBD1. V was pared by 5 bases and J by 2 bases, with 3 bases of the junction left unmatched. This CDR3 is built from 14 residues. CDR1 SNHLY and CDR2 FYNNEI come from the germline V gene. The CDR3 is CASSPGQTGNTIYF. The CDR3 DNA sequence: TGTGCCAGCAGTCCGGGACAGACTGGAAACACCATATATTTT.

The genes are TRBV30 and TRBJ2-7, with 11 bases lining up with TRBD2. The ends lost 2 bases at V and 5 bases at J; junction bases unmatched: 5. Germline V CDR1 and CDR2: GTSNPN, SVGIG (reference sequence). The CDR3 loop spans 14 amino acids. The DNA of the CDR3 is TGTGCCTGGAGTAGGGGACTAGCGGTTAACGAGCAGTACTTC. The encoded protein is CAWSRGLAVNEQYF.

The rearrangement uses TRBV29-1 and TRBJ2-2; no definite D call. The CDR3 runs to 12 residues. Germline CDR1 and CDR2: SQVTM and ANQGSEA. V lost 3 bases and J lost 5, with 7 bases in between. The CDR3 nucleotides are TGCAGCGTTGAGTTACAGACCGGGGAGCTGTTTTTT. Its protein product is CSVELQTGELFF.